Following are 6 T cell receptor beta chains from one sample sequenced in a study of shared clonotypes between healthy human individuals. As defined, naive CD8 cells were CD45RO-negative and positively selected for CCR7, with terminally differentiated effector memory CD45RA+ cells excluded. Measured with immunoSEQ multiplex PCR; TCRdb has only the in-frame clones, and not every one. The data hold millions of clones, with over 85% observed a single time. Sequencing was performed on naive CD8+ T cells sorted from blood. Receptors originate from a man aged 18 to 29 in good health.

This clone was recorded only once. The rearrangement joins TRBV2 to TRBJ1-2, with D maybe TRBD1 (6 bases). This CDR3 is 15 amino acids long. CDR1 and CDR2 (germline): SNHLY, FYNNEI. V lost 5 bases, J lost 2 bases, and 15 bases lay in between. CDR3 in amino acids: CASSRGTLKNYGYTF. The CDR3 nucleotides read TGTGCCAGCAGTAGAGGGACACTTAAAAACTATGGCTACACCTTC.

This rearrangement joins TRBV5-8 to TRBJ1-6; maybe TRBD1 (5 bases). The CDR3 totals 15 residues. V gave up 4 bases and J gave up 7 bases, with 15 bases separating them. The germline V gene encodes CDR1 SGHTS and CDR2 YDEGEE. The CDR3 protein is CASSPRDGINSPLHF. The CDR3, as DNA: TGTGCCAGCAGCCCAAGGGACGGAATAAATTCACCCCTCCACTTT.

The V call is TRBV27, the J call TRBJ1-2; D gene ambiguous. Trimming cost V 0 bases and J 5 bases, with 13 bases left between them. CDR3 length: 15 amino acids. Germline CDR1 and CDR2: MNHEY and SMNVEV (reference sequence). CDR3 in DNA: TGTGCCAGCAGTTTATCGTCCGCGACCCAATATGGCTACACCTTC. Its protein is CASSLSSATQYGYTF.

The rearrangement joins TRBV4-1 to TRBJ2-5; the D gene could be TRBD1 or TRBD2 (5 bases each). CDR3 length equals 12 residues. Germline CDR1 MGHRA, CDR2 YSYEKL. Trimming pared 6 bases from V and 10 bases from J, leaving 15 bases between. The chain's CDR3 is CASSSGTRVQYF. DNA of the CDR3: TGCGCCAGCAGTTCCGGGACCCGGGTCCAGTACTTC.

This clone has just a few counts. The rearrangement joins TRBV15 to TRBJ1-5; no firm D call. The CDR3 extends over 17 amino acids. Trimming took off 1 base at V and 0 bases at J, with 13 bases between the two ends. Germline CDR1 reads LNHNV; CDR2 reads YYDKDF (reference sequence). The CDR3 DNA is TGTGCCACCAGCAGAGTTGGCAGTCCTGGTAGCAATCAGCCCCAGCATTTT. It is translated as CATSRVGSPGSNQPQHF.

This sequence joins TRBV28 and TRBJ1-2; D not certain. CDR3 size: 11 residues. Germline V CDR1 and CDR2: MDHEN, SYDVKM. With 6 bases removed from V and 5 bases from J, the gap between germline ends came to 7 bases. The CDR3 DNA sequence: TGTGCCAGCAGCCAAGTTTATGGCTACACCTTC. Its translation is CASSQVYGYTF.